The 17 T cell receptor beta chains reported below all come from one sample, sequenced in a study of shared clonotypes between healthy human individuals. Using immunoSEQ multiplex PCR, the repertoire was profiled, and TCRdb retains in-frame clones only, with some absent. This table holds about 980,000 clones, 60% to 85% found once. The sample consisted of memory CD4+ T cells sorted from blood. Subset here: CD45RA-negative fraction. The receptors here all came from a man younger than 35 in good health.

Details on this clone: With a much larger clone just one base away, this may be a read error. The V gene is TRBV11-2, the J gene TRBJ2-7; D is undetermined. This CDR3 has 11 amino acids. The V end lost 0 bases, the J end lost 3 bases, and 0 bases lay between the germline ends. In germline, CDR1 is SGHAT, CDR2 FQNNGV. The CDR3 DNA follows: TGTGCCAGCAGCTTAGACTACGAGCAGTACTTC. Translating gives CASSLDYEQYF. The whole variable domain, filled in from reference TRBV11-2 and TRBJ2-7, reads EAGVAQSPRYKIIEKRQSVAFWCNPISGHATLYWYQQILGQGPKLLIQFQNNGVVDDSQLPKDRFSAERLKGVDSTLKIQPAKLEDSAVYLCASSLDYEQYFGPGTRLTVT.

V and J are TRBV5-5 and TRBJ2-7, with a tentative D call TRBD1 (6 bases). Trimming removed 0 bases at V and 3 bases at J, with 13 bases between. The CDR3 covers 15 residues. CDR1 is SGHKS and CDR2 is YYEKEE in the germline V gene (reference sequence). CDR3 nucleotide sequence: TGTGCCAGCAGCTTGGCTCCCGGACAGATCTACGAGCAGTACTTC. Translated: CASSLAPGQIYEQYF.

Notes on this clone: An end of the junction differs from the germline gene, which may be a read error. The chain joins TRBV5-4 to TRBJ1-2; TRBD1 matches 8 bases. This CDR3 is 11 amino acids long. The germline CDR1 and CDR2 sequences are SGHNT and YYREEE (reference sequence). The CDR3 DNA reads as TGTGCCAGCAGCGGGACAGGTACGACGTTCTTC. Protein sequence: CASSGTGTTFF.

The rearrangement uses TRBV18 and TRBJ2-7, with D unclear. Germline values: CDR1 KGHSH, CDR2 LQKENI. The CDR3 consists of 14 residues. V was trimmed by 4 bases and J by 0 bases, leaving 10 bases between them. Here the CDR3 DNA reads TGTGCCAGCTCACTGGAGAGTAGCTCCTACGAGCAGTACTTC. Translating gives CASSLESSSYEQYF.

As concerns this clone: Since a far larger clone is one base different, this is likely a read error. CDR3 in DNA: TGTGCCAGCAGCAACCGAGGGGGGGTGGAAGAAGTTTTCTTT. Encoded protein: CASSNRGGVEEVFF. J is TRBJ1-1 and V is TRBV11-2, with TRBD1 as a possible D gene (6 bases). The CDR3 totals 14 residues. The germline gives CDR1 SGHAT, CDR2 FQNNGV.

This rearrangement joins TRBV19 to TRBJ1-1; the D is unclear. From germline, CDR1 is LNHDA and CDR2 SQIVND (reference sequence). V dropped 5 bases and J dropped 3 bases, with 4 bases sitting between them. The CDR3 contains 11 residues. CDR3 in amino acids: CASSGHTEAFF. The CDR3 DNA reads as TGTGCCAGTAGTGGTCACACTGAAGCTTTCTTT. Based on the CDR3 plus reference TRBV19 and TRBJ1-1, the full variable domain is DGGITQSPKYLFRKEGQNVTLSCEQNLNHDAMYWYRQDPGQGLRLIYYSQIVNDFQKGDIAEGYSVSREKKESFPLTVTSAQKNPTAFYLCASSGHTEAFFGQGTRLTVV.

The CDR3 region has the DNA TGTGCCAGCAGCATGACAGTGGCGAACACTGAAGCTTTCTTT. Amino acid sequence: CASSMTVANTEAFF. The chain combines TRBV5-5 with TRBJ1-1; D might be TRBD1 (5 bases). Trimming shortened V by 4 bases and J by 1 base, and 11 bases separated the two germline ends. The length of the CDR3 is 14 residues. Germline V CDR1 and CDR2: SGHKS, YYEKEE (reference sequence).

The CDR3 DNA sequence: TGCGCCAGCAGCTTGGGTGGGACAGTGATCTCTGGAAACACCATATATTTT. Translation gives CASSLGGTVISGNTIYF. The chain uses TRBV5-1 and TRBJ1-3; 7 positions match TRBD1. V gave up 0 bases and J gave up 0 bases; unmatched junction bases: 6. This CDR3 spans 17 amino acids. Germline V gene lookup returns CDR1 SGHRS and CDR2 YFSETQ.

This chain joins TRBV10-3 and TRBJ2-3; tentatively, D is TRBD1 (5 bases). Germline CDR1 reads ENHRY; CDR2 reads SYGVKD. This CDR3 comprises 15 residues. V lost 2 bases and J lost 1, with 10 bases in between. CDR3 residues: CAISERTRGTDTQYF. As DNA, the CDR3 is TGTGCCATCAGTGAGCGGACCAGGGGCACAGATACGCAGTATTTT.

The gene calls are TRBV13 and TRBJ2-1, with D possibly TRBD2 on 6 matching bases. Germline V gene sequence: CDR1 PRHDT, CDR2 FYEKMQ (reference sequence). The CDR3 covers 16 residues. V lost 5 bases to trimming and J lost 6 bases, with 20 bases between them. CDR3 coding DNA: TGTGCCAGCAGCCTAGCTTGGGGCAGGGACTCCAATGAGCAGTTCTTC. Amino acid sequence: CASSLAWGRDSNEQFF.

The CDR3 DNA reads TGTGCCAGCTCACTCGCTCTAGCGGGGGGGCCGAATGAGCAGTTCTTC. As protein: CASSLALAGGPNEQFF. This chain uses TRBV18 with TRBJ2-1, with TRBD2 identical over 12 bases. The CDR3 is 16 amino acids. CDR1 and CDR2 from the germline V gene are KGHSH and LQKENI. The trim removed 4 bases at V and 7 bases at J, leaving 8 bases unmatched.

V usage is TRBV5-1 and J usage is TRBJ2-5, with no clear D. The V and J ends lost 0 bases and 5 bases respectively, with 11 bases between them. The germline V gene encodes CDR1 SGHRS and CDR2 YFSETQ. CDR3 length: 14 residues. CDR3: CASSLALGWETQYF. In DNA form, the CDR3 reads TGCGCCAGCAGCTTGGCCCTGGGATGGGAGACCCAGTACTTC.

CDR3 amino acids: CASSRGAGGPVEQFF. The CDR3 DNA reads as TGTGCCAGCAGTCGGGGAGCGGGAGGGCCGGTTGAGCAGTTCTTC. The V gene is TRBV6-1, the J gene TRBJ2-1; TRBD2 agrees at 10 bases. V gave up 5 bases and J gave up 9 bases; unmatched junction bases: 10. Germline values: CDR1 MNHNS, CDR2 SASEGT. The CDR3 runs 15 residues.

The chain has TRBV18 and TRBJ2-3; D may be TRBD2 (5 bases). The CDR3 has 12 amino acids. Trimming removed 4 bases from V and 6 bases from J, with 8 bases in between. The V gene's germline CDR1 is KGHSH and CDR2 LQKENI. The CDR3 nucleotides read TGTGCCAGCTCACTCCCGGGGGATACGCAGTATTTT. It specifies CASSLPGDTQYF.

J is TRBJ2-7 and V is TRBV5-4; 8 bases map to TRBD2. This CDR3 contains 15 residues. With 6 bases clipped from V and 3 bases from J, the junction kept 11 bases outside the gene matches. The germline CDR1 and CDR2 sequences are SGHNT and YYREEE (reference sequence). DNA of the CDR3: TGTGCCAGCACCAAACGGGGGGGCCTACTCTACGAGCAGTACTTC. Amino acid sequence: CASTKRGGLLYEQYF.

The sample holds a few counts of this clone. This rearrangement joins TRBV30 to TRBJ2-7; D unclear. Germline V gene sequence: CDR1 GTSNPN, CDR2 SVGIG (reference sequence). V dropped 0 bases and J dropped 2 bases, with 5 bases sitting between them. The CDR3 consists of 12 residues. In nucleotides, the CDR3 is TGTGCCTGGAGTGTAATAACCTACGAGCAGTACTTC. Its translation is CAWSVITYEQYF. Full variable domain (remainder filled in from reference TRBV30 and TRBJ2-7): SQTIHQWPATLVQPVGSPLSLECTVEGTSNPNLYWYRQAAGRGLQLLFYSVGIGQISSEVPQNLSASRPQDRQFILSSKKLLLSDSGFYLCAWSVITYEQYFGPGTRLTVT.

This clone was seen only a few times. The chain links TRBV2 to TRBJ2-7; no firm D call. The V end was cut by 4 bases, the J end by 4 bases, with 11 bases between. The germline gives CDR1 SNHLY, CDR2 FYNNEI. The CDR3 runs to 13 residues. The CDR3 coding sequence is TGTGCCAGCAGTGTAGGTAGGGTGTACGAGCAGTACTTC. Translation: CASSVGRVYEQYF.